The sequence of this T cell receptor (beta chain) was determined in a study of neoadjuvant anti-PD-1 for oral cavity cancer. Specified time point: after neoadjuvant nivolumab, at surgical resection. Stage II-IVA oral cavity squamous cell carcinoma was new and untreated by systemic or radiation therapy. This CDR3 contains 17 residues. The ends were cut back, 1 base at V and 9 bases at J, with 19 bases in the middle. The germline V gene has CDR1 SEHNR and CDR2 FQNEAQ (reference sequence). Study results and limitations: Higher pretreatment blood Treg/Th17 ratios correlated with higher pretreatment blood and lower post-treatment tumor TCRbeta clonality.

With regard to this clone: No antigen is known for it.

Clones were sequenced by immunoSEQ multiplex PCR, and TCRdb holds only the in-frame ones, with some missing. The sample consists of under 7,500 clones, less than 65% of them appearing once. V is TRBV7-9 and J is TRBJ1-6; unclear D gene. The sequences come from tumor tissue, collected after nivolumab (anti-PD-1) treatment. The sequence came from a person between 40 and 80 years old with oral cavity squamous cell carcinoma. The DNA of the CDR3 is TGTGCCAGCAGCTTAGTAGGATCTCCGGGTTTTCGTTCACCCCTCCACTTT. It encodes CASSLVGSPGFRSPLHF.